This T cell receptor (beta chain) was profiled in a study of blood T cell repertoires in COVID-19. Study-wide background: T cells, B-cell-depleted T cells, or PBMCs provided the cDNA or gDNA that served as material.

Assay: immunoSEQ multiplex PCR; the TCRdb copy retains only in-frame clones and omits some. The repertoire has 220,000 or so clones, about four fifths of them found once; the top ten carry about 3.6%. This receptor was taken from an elderly woman with acute or convalescent COVID-19. Sequenced: peripheral blood.

The CDR3 nucleotides are TGTGCCATCAGTACGGACAGGGGACCTGGAAACACCATATATTTT. It yields the protein CAISTDRGPGNTIYF. The rearrangement uses TRBV10-3 and TRBJ1-3, with 9 nucleotides matching TRBD1. The V gene end was trimmed by 5 bases and the J gene end by 2 bases; junction bases not matched to a gene: 4. The CDR3 runs to 15 residues. The germline CDR1 and CDR2 sequences are ENHRY and SYGVKD.